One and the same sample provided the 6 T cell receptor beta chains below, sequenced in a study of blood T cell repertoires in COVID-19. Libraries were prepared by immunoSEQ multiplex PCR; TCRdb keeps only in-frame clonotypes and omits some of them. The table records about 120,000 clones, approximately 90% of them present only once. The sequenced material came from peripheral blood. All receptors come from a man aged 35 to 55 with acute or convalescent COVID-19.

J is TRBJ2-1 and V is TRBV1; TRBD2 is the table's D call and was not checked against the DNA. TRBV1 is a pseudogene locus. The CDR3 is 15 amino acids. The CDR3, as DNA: TGCACCAGCAGCCAAGATCCTAGCGGGGGCAATGAGCAGTTCTTC. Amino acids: CTSSQDPSGGNEQFF.

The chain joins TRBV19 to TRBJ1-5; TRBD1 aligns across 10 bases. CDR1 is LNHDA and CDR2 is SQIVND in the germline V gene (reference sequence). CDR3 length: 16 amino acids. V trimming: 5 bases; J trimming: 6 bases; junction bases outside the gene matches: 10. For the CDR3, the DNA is TGTGCCAGTAGTTCTCGGACAGGGGGACGGGGTCAGCCCCAGCATTTT. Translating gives CASSSRTGGRGQPQHF.

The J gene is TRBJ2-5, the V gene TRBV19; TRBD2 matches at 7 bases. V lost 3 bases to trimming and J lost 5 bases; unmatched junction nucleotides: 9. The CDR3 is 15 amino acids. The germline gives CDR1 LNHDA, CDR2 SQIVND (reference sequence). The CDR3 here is CASSIGQRDGETQYF. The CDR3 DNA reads TGTGCCAGTAGTATTGGCCAGCGGGATGGGGAGACCCAGTACTTC.

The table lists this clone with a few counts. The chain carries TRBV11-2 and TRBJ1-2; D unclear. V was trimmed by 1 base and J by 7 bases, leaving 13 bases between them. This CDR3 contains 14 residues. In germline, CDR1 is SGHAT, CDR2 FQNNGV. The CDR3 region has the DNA TGTGCCAGCAGCTTAGGCAATGCGAGGGTTGGCTACACCTTC. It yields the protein CASSLGNARVGYTF.

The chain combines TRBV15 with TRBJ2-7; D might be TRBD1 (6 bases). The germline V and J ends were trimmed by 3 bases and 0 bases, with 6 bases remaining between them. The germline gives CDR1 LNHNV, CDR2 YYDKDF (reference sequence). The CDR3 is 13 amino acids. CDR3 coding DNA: TGTGCCACCAGCAGGGACAGCTCCTACGAGCAGTACTTC. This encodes CATSRDSSYEQYF. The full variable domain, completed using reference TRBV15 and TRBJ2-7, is DAMVIQNPRYQVTQFGKPVTLSCSQTLNHNVMYWYQQKSSQAPKLLFHYYDKDFNNEADTPDNFQSRRPNTSFCFLDIRSPGLGDTAMYLCATSRDSSYEQYFGPGTRLTVT.

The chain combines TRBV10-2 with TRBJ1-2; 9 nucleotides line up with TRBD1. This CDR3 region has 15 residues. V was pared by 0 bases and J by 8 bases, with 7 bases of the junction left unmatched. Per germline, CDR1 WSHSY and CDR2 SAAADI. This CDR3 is CASSESRTGDGGYTF. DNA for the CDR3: TGCGCCAGCAGTGAGTCCCGGACAGGGGATGGGGGCTACACCTTC.